This passage covers 10 T cell receptor beta chains from one sample sequenced in a study of response to subunit inactivated influenza vaccine. Each CDR3 protein is one row after TCRdb ran MiXCR on the RT-PCR reads. Of approximately 520,000 distinct CDR3 sequences listed, roughly 27% are singletons. Sequenced here: CD4+ T cells sorted from PBMCs, sampled 5 days after vaccination. The source is a man over 45 who received an inactivated influenza vaccine.

This clonotype has just a few counts. J is TRBJ2-2 and V is TRBV14; D gene unclear. Germline CDR1 reads SGHDN; CDR2 reads FVKESK. V was trimmed by 4 bases and J by 8 bases, leaving 8 bases between them. The CDR3 length is 12 residues. DNA for the CDR3: TGTGCCAGCAGCCTACGCTGGGGGGAGCTGTTTTTT. Translating it yields CASSLRWGELFF.

J is TRBJ2-3 and V is TRBV28, with 10 bases fitting TRBD2. Per germline, CDR1 MDHEN and CDR2 SYDVKM. Trimming at V came to 6 bases and at J to 4 bases, leaving 1 base not matched to a gene. The CDR3 totals 13 residues. In DNA, the CDR3 is TGTGCCAGCAGAGCGGGAGGGCCAGATACGCAGTATTTT. Translated: CASRAGGPDTQYF. The variable domain in full, with the rest retrieved from reference TRBV28 and TRBJ2-3, is DVKVTQSSRYLVKRTGEKVFLECVQDMDHENMFWYRQDPGLGLRLIYFSYDVKMKEKGDIPEGYSVSREKKERFSLILESASTNQTSMYLCASRAGGPDTQYFGPGTRLTVL.

The J gene is TRBJ2-1, the V gene TRBV28; D unresolved. The CDR3 sequence is 12 residues long. V shed 6 bases and J shed 6 bases, with 9 bases lying between them. Germline assignment: CDR1 MDHEN and CDR2 SYDVKM. CDR3 residues: CASRNTLNEQFF. CDR3 nucleotides: TGTGCCAGCAGAAACACACTCAATGAGCAGTTCTTC.

Remarks on this clonotype: One junction end disagrees with the germline gene, perhaps due to a read error. This chain connects TRBV6-2 or TRBV6-3 to TRBJ2-5; 9 bases match TRBD2. Germline V gives CDR1 MNHEY, CDR2 SVGEGT. This CDR3 contains 15 residues. The DNA for the CDR3 is TGTGCCAGCAGCCCCGTGGGTGTAGCGGGGGCCAAAGAGGACTTC. Translation gives CASSPVGVAGAKEDF.

In its sample, this clonotype was seen a few times. The chain is built from TRBV20-1 and TRBJ2-3, with TRBD2 identical over 9 bases. CDR1 DFQATT and CDR2 SNEGSKA come from the germline V gene (reference sequence). This CDR3 region has 15 residues. With V trimmed by 3 bases and J by 6 bases, 10 bases remained unmatched. The CDR3, as DNA: TGCAGTGCTAGGGGTTTAGCGGGAGTTTGGGATACGCAGTATTTT. Translating it yields CSARGLAGVWDTQYF.

Many counts were recorded for this clonotype. The genes are TRBV7-2 and TRBJ1-5; D not certain. The CDR3 extends over 13 amino acids. V lost 6 bases to trimming and J lost 2 bases, with 8 bases between them. Germline V gives CDR1 SGHTA, CDR2 FQGNSA. As DNA, the CDR3 is TGTGCCAGCAGTTTATCGGGCAATCAGCCCCAGCATTTT. This translates into CASSLSGNQPQHF.

CDR3 nucleotide sequence: TGCGCCAGCAGCCAAGATTGGACCAAAGAGACCCAGTACTTC. Translation: CASSQDWTKETQYF. The chain uses TRBV4-1 and TRBJ2-5, with D hard to call. In germline, CDR1 is MGHRA, CDR2 YSYEKL. The V end lost 0 bases, the J end lost 3 bases, and 8 bases lay between the germline ends. This CDR3 has 14 residues.

The chain has TRBV12-3 or TRBV12-4 and TRBJ2-7, with D possibly matching TRBD1 (6 bases). The V and J ends lost 3 bases and 0 bases respectively, with 12 bases between them. The CDR3 runs 15 residues. The CDR3 sequence is CASSFGGRGSYEQYF. As DNA, the CDR3 is TGTGCCAGCAGTTTTGGGGGCAGGGGCTCCTACGAGCAGTACTTC.

This clonotype was seen a handful of times. The chain has TRBV5-1 and TRBJ2-1, with D perhaps being TRBD1 or TRBD2 (6 bases each). Trimming took off 5 bases at V and 3 bases at J, with 15 bases between the two ends. Germline V CDR1 and CDR2: SGHRS, YFSETQ. CDR3 length: 15 amino acids. The CDR3 region has the DNA TGCGCCAGCAGTTTTGAGGGGGGTTACTACAATGAGCAGTTCTTC. Residues: CASSFEGGYYNEQFF. Combining the CDR3 with reference TRBV5-1 and TRBJ2-1 gives the whole variable domain KAGVTQTPRYLIKTRGQQVTLSCSPISGHRSVSWYQQTPGQGLQFLFEYFSETQRNKGNFPGRFSGRQFSNSRSEMNVSTLELGDSALYLCASSFEGGYYNEQFFGPGTRLTVL.

The CDR3 DNA follows: TGTGCCAGTAGTACCTGGGGAGCGGGGGGCCTCGATGAGCAGTTCTTC. Translation gives CASSTWGAGGLDEQFF. The chain couples TRBV19 to TRBJ2-1; TRBD2 aligns across 9 bases. J was trimmed by 8 bases and V by 4 bases; bases with no gene match: 12. Germline CDR1 is LNHDA and CDR2 is SQIVND (reference sequence). This CDR3 region has 16 residues.